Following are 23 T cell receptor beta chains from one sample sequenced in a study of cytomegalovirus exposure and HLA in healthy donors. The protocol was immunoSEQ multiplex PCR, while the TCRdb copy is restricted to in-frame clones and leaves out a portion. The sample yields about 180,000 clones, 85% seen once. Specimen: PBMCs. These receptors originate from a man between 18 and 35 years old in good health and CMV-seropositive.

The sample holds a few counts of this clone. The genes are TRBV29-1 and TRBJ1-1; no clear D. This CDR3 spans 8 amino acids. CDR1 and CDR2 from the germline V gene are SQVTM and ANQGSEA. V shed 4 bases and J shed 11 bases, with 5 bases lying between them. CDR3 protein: CSVGGAFF. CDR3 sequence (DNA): TGCAGCGTTGGAGGCGCTTTCTTT.

The CDR3 loop is CSVASAGGEFGEQYF. The DNA for the CDR3 is TGCAGCGTGGCGTCGGCGGGGGGCGAGTTTGGCGAGCAGTACTTC. The chain links TRBV29-1 to TRBJ2-7; 8 bases fit TRBD2. V gave up 6 bases and J gave up 6 bases; unmatched junction bases: 16. There are 15 residues in the CDR3. The V gene's germline CDR1 is SQVTM and CDR2 ANQGSEA.

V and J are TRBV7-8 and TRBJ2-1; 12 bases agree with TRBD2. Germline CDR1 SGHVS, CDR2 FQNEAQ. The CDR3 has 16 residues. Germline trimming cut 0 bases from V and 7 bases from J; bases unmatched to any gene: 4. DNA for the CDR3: TGTGCCAGCAGCTTAGCTGAGACTAGCGGGGGTAATGAGCAGTTCTTC. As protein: CASSLAETSGGNEQFF.

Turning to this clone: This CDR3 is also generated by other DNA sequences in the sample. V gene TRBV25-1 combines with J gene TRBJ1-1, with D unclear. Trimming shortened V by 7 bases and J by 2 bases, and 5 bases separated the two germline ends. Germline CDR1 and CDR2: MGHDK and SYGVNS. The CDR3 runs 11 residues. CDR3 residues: CASTLNTEAFF. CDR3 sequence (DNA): TGTGCCAGCACTCTCAACACTGAAGCTTTCTTT.

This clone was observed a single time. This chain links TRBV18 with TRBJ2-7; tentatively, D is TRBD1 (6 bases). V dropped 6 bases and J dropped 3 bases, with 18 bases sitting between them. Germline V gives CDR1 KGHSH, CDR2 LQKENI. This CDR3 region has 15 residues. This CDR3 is CASSPRDKANYEQYF. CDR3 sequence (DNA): TGTGCCAGCTCGCCGAGGGACAAAGCAAACTACGAGCAGTACTTC.

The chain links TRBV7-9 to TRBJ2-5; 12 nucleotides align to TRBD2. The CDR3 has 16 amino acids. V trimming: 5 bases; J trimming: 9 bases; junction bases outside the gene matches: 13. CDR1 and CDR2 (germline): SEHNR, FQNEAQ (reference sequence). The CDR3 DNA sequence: TGTGCCAGCAGCCCACGATGGACTAGCGGGGAGGGGTCCCAGTACTTC. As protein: CASSPRWTSGEGSQYF.

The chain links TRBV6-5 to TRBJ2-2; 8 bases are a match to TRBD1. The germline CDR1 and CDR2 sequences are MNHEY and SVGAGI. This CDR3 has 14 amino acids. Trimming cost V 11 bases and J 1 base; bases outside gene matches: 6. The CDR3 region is CASKGTGNTGELFF. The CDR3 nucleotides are TGTGCCTCCAAAGGGACAGGGAACACCGGGGAGCTGTTTTTT.

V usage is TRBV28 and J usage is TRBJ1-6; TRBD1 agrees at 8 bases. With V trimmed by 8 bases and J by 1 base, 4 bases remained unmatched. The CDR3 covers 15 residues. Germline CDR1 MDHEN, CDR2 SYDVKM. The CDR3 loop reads CASRQGASYNSPLHF. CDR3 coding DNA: TGTGCCAGCCGTCAGGGGGCATCCTATAATTCACCCCTCCACTTT.

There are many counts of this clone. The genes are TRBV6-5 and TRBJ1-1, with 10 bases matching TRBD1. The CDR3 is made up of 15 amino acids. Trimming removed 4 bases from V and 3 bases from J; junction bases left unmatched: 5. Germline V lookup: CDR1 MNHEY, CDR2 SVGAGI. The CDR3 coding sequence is TGTGCCAGCAGTTTGCTCGGGACAGGGGACACTGAAGCTTTCTTT. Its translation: CASSLLGTGDTEAFF.

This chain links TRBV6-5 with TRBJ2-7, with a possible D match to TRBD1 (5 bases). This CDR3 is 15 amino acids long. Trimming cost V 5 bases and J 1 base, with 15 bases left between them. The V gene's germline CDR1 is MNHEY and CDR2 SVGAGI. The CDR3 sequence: CASSTDGALSYEQYF. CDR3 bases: TGTGCCAGCAGTACCGATGGGGCCCTATCCTACGAGCAGTACTTC.

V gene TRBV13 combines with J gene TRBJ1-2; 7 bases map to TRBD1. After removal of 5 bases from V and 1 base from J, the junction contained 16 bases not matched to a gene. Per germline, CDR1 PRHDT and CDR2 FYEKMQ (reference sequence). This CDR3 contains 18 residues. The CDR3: CASSPTLDVRQGNYGYTF. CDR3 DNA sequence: TGTGCCAGCAGCCCGACCCTGGACGTTAGACAGGGTAACTATGGCTACACCTTC.

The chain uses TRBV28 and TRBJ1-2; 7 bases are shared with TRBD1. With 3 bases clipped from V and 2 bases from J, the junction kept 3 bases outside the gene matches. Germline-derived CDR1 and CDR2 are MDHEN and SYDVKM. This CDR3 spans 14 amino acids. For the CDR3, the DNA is TGTGCCAGCAGTTTCGGCAGGGGGAACTATGGCTACACCTTC. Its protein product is CASSFGRGNYGYTF.

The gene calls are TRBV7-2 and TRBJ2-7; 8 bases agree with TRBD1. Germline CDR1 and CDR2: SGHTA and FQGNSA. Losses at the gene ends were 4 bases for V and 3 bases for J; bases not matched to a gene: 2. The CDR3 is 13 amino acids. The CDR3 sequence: CASSSTGDYEQYF. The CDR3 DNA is TGTGCCAGCAGCTCGACAGGGGACTACGAGCAGTACTTC.

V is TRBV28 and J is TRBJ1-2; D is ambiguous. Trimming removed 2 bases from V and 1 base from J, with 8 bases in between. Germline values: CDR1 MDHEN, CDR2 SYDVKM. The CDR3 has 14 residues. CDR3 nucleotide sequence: TGTGCCAGCAGTTTACGGCGGGGTAACTATGGCTACACCTTC. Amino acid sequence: CASSLRRGNYGYTF.

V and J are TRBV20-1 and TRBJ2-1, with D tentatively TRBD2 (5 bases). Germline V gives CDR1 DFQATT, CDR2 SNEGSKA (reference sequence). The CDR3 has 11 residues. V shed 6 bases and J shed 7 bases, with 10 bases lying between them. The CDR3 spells CSAEEVNEQFF. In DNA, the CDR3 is TGCAGTGCCGAGGAGGTTAATGAGCAGTTCTTC.

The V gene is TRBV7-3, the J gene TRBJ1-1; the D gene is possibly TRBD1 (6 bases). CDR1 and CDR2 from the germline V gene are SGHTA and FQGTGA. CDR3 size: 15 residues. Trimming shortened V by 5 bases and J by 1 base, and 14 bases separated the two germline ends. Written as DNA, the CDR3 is TGTGCCAGCAGCCCTTCAGGGGCACCGAACACTGAAGCTTTCTTT. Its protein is CASSPSGAPNTEAFF. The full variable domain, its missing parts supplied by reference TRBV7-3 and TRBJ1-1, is GAGVSQTPSNKVTEKGKYVELRCDPISGHTALYWYRQSLGQGPEFLIYFQGTGAADDSGLPNDRFFAVRPEGSVSTLKIQRTERGDSAVYLCASSPSGAPNTEAFFGQGTRLTVV.

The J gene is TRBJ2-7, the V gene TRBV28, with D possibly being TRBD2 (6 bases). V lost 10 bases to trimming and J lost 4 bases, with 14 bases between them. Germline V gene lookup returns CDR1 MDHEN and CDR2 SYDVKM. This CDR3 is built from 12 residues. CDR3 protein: CATRGHEYEQYF. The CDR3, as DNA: TGTGCCACGCGGGGCCATGAGTACGAGCAGTACTTC.

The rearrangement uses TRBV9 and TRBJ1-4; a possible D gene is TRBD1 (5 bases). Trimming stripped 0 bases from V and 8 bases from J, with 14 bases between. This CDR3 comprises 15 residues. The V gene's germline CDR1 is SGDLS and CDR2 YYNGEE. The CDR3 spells CASSVEGGVQEKLFF. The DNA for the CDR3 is TGTGCCAGCAGCGTAGAAGGAGGGGTACAAGAAAAACTGTTTTTT.

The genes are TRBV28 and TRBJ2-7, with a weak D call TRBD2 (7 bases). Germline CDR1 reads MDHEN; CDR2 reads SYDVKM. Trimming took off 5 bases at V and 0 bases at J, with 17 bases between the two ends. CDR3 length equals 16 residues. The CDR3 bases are TGTGCCAGCAGTGGGGGAGGGGGGGGTGACTCCTACGAGCAGTACTTC. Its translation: CASSGGGGGDSYEQYF.

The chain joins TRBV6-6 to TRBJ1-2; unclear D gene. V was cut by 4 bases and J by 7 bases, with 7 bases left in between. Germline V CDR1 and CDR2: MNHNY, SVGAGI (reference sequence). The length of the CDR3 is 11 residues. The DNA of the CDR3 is TGTGCCAGCAGTTCCGAGTTTGGCTACACCTTC. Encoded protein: CASSSEFGYTF.

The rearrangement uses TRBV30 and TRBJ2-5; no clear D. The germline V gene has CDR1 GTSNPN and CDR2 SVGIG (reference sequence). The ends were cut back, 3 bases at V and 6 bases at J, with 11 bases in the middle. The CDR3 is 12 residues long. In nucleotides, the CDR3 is TGTGCCTGGAGCGTGGTAGAAAAGACCCAGTACTTC. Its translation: CAWSVVEKTQYF. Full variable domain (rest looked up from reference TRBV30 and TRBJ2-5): SQTIHQWPATLVQPVGSPLSLECTVEGTSNPNLYWYRQAAGRGLQLLFYSVGIGQISSEVPQNLSASRPQDRQFILSSKKLLLSDSGFYLCAWSVVEKTQYFGPGTRLLVL.

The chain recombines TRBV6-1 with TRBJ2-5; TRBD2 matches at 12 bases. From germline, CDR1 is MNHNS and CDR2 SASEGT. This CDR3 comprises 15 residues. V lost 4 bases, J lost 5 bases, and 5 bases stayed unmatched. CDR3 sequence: CASSGLAGGHETQYF. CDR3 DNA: TGTGCCAGCAGTGGGCTAGCGGGGGGGCATGAGACCCAGTACTTC.

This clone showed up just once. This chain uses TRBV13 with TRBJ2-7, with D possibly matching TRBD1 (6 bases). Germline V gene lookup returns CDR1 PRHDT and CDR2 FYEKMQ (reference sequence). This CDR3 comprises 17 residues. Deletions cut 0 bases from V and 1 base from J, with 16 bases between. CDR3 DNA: TGTGCCAGCAGCTTAGGGCATGGGCAGGGGAGTTCCTACGAGCAGTACTTC. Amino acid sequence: CASSLGHGQGSSYEQYF.